Below, 10 T cell receptor beta chains from the same sample are listed, as sequenced in a study of lymphopenia after photon versus proton radiotherapy. Profiling relied on immunoSEQ multiplex PCR, and the TCRdb table lists in-frame clones only, not all of them. The sample includes about 50,000 clones, more than 85% of them seen just once. The sequencing used peripheral blood, collected from a patient treated with photon-based radiotherapy. The receptors were gathered from a woman in her 40s with cholangiocarcinoma.

The CDR3 nucleotides are TGTGCCAGCAGCTTGGCCAGGGGGCGGGGCACTGAAGCTTTCTTT. Residues: CASSLARGRGTEAFF. The chain uses TRBV5-6 and TRBJ1-1; 8 bases are shared with TRBD1. J gave up 4 bases and V 0 bases, and 5 bases lay outside the gene matches. The CDR3 sequence is 15 residues long. In germline, CDR1 is SGHDT, CDR2 YYEEEE.

In DNA, the CDR3 is TGTGCCAGCAGCTTCATGGGAACTGAAGCTTTCTTT. This translates into CASSFMGTEAFF. The J gene is TRBJ1-1, the V gene TRBV7-2; D remains ambiguous. V was trimmed by 3 bases and J by 5 bases, leaving 7 bases between them. Per the germline V gene, CDR1 is SGHTA and CDR2 is FQGNSA. CDR3 length: 12 amino acids. The whole variable domain, remainder taken from reference TRBV7-2 and TRBJ1-1, is GAGVSQSPSNKVTEKGKDVELRCDPISGHTALYWYRQSLGQGLEFLIYFQGNSAPDKSGLPSDRFSAERTGGSVSTLTIQRTQQEDSAVYLCASSFMGTEAFFGQGTRLTVV.

This rearrangement joins TRBV28 to TRBJ2-7; TRBD1 matches 7 bases. Germline trimming cut 6 bases from V and 2 bases from J; bases unmatched to any gene: 7. The length of the CDR3 is 14 residues. CDR1 is MDHEN and CDR2 is SYDVKM in the germline V gene. CDR3 loop: CASRFSGQAYEQYF. The CDR3, as DNA: TGTGCCAGCAGATTCAGCGGACAGGCCTACGAGCAGTACTTC.

The V and J genes are TRBV19 and TRBJ1-2; a possible D gene is TRBD1 (5 bases). The germline CDR1 and CDR2 sequences are LNHDA and SQIVND (reference sequence). The length of the CDR3 is 16 residues. Trimming removed 1 base at V and 8 bases at J, with 20 bases between. The CDR3 DNA follows: TGTGCCAGTAGTATAGTAGACAGCAGTACGGTTATGGGCTACACCTTC. The encoded protein is CASSIVDSSTVMGYTF.

This clone occurred once. The chain has TRBV19 and TRBJ2-5; 10 nucleotides agree with TRBD1. The ends lost 6 bases at V and 6 bases at J; junction bases unmatched: 7. Germline loops: CDR1 LNHDA, CDR2 SQIVND (reference sequence). CDR3 length: 14 residues. For the CDR3, the DNA is TGTGCCAGTAGCTTAGGACAGGGGGGAAAGACCCAGTACTTC. Residues: CASSLGQGGKTQYF.

V and J are TRBV7-3 and TRBJ1-6; 8 nucleotides agree with TRBD1. The germline gives CDR1 SGHTA, CDR2 FQGTGA. CDR3 length: 18 residues. The V gene end was trimmed by 5 bases and the J gene end by 9 bases; junction bases not matched to a gene: 18. CDR3 DNA sequence: TGTGCCAGCAGCCTATCGCCGACAGGGGTGTATCGGAGTTCACCCCTCCACTTT. It translates to CASSLSPTGVYRSSPLHF.

The chain has TRBV6-5 and TRBJ1-5; 7 bases agree with TRBD1. Germline trimming cut 2 bases from V and 5 bases from J; bases unmatched to any gene: 0. This CDR3 is built from 13 residues. Germline V lookup: CDR1 MNHEY, CDR2 SVGAGI. CDR3 sequence (DNA): TGTGCCAGCAGTTACGACAGGGATCAGCCCCAGCATTTT. Residues: CASSYDRDQPQHF.

This chain connects TRBV9 to TRBJ2-1; D uncertain. Germline V gene sequence: CDR1 SGDLS, CDR2 YYNGEE. Trimming pared 0 bases from V and 8 bases from J, leaving 9 bases between. The CDR3 extends over 13 amino acids. CDR3 bases: TGTGCCAGCAGCGTAGAAGGGCTCGATGAGCAGTTCTTC. Residues: CASSVEGLDEQFF.

The chain links TRBV5-1 to TRBJ1-1, with D hard to call. The CDR3 runs 16 residues. The germline V gene encodes CDR1 SGHRS and CDR2 YFSETQ. V was trimmed by 0 bases and J by 1 base, leaving 13 bases between them. CDR3: CASSLVATRANTEAFF. The DNA of the CDR3 is TGCGCCAGCAGCTTGGTAGCCACCCGGGCGAACACTGAAGCTTTCTTT.

This sequence joins TRBV28 and TRBJ1-2, with a weak D call TRBD1 (5 bases). This CDR3 contains 14 residues. Germline V gene lookup returns CDR1 MDHEN and CDR2 SYDVKM. Trimming pared 5 bases from V and 2 bases from J, leaving 12 bases between. As DNA, the CDR3 is TGTGCCAGCAGTCAAACGGGACTAAACTATGGCTACACCTTC. It specifies CASSQTGLNYGYTF.